These 29 T cell receptor beta chains share one sample of origin, sequenced in a study of control samples from healthy donors and cancer patients. Some clones are missing from TCRdb's copy, which holds only in-frame ones; the method was immunoSEQ multiplex PCR. The table includes roughly 120,000 clones, approximately 93% detected once. Material: blood. Every receptor here comes from a man between 25 and 39 years old in good health.

The chain joins TRBV7-9 to TRBJ1-6, with D perhaps matching TRBD1 (5 bases). V shed 6 bases and J shed 10 bases, with 19 bases lying between them. CDR1 and CDR2 (germline): SEHNR, FQNEAQ (reference sequence). The CDR3 loop spans 15 amino acids. CDR3 DNA: TGTGCCAGCAGACGACAGTTTCCGGAGAACTCACCCCTCCACTTT. Protein product: CASRRQFPENSPLHF.

The genes are TRBV11-2 and TRBJ1-5; maybe TRBD1 (6 bases). CDR3 length equals 18 residues. Trimming pared 4 bases from V and 0 bases from J, leaving 19 bases between. CDR1 is SGHAT and CDR2 is FQNNGV in the germline V gene. The CDR3 bases are TGTGCCAGCAGCTCCCTCTGGGAGGGGGGAAATAGCAATCAGCCCCAGCATTTT. Its translation: CASSSLWEGGNSNQPQHF.

The chain employs TRBV19 and TRBJ1-6, with 8 nucleotides matching TRBD1. Germline CDR1 LNHDA, CDR2 SQIVND (reference sequence). The length of the CDR3 is 15 residues. Trimming cost V 5 bases and J 7 bases; bases outside gene matches: 7. The CDR3 sequence is CASSSTGTGNSPLHF. As DNA, the CDR3 is TGTGCCAGTAGTTCAACTGGGACAGGAAATTCACCCCTCCACTTT.

This chain links TRBV4-1 with TRBJ2-1; possibly TRBD1 or TRBD2 for D (5 bases each). Germline-derived CDR1 and CDR2 are MGHRA and YSYEKL. V gave up 1 base and J gave up 0 bases, with 7 bases separating them. The CDR3 is 15 amino acids. In DNA form, the CDR3 reads TGCGCCAGCAGCCAAGGGGGGAACTCCTACAATGAGCAGTTCTTC. It encodes CASSQGGNSYNEQFF.

The chain combines TRBV4-1 with TRBJ1-5; unclear D gene. The CDR3 has 13 residues. V lost 8 bases and J lost 2, with 10 bases in between. Germline CDR1 and CDR2: MGHRA and YSYEKL. For the CDR3, the DNA is TGCGCCAGCTCTGCGAGGGGCAATCAGCCCCAGCATTTT. This codes for CASSARGNQPQHF.

The chain carries TRBV28 and TRBJ2-5; TRBD1 is a possible D gene (7 bases). Between the trimmed V and J ends, which lost 4 bases and 2 bases, there was a span of 14 bases. The CDR3 extends over 15 amino acids. The germline V gene has CDR1 MDHEN and CDR2 SYDVKM. CDR3 nucleotide sequence: TGTGCCAGCAGTTGGAGGAGGGGGCTGCAAGAGACCCAGTACTTC. Amino acids: CASSWRRGLQETQYF.

V and J are TRBV2 and TRBJ2-1; possibly TRBD1 for D (6 bases). The CDR3 is 14 amino acids. The V end lost 4 bases, the J end lost 4 bases, and 11 bases lay between the germline ends. Germline V gene data show CDR1 as SNHLY and CDR2 as FYNNEI. CDR3 loop: CASSVGRGYNEQFF. In DNA form, the CDR3 reads TGTGCCAGCAGTGTGGGCAGGGGTTACAATGAGCAGTTCTTC.

The chain carries TRBV11-2 and TRBJ1-3, with a possible D match to TRBD1 (5 bases). V lost 4 bases to trimming and J lost 0 bases, with 13 bases between them. The CDR3 length is 16 residues. Germline assignment: CDR1 SGHAT and CDR2 FQNNGV. DNA for the CDR3: TGTGCCAGCAGCTCCCGGGACGGGTTCTCTGGAAACACCATATATTTT. Protein: CASSSRDGFSGNTIYF.

This clone has a handful of counts. J is TRBJ1-5 and V is TRBV3-1 (or the pseudogene TRBV3-2); 7 bases line up with TRBD1. Germline CDR1 is LGHDT and CDR2 is YNNKEL (reference sequence). Trimming removed 3 bases from V and 4 bases from J; junction bases left unmatched: 3. This CDR3 has 14 residues. The DNA of the CDR3 is TGTGCCAGCAGCCAGAGGGGACAGAATCAGCCCCAGCATTTT. Translated: CASSQRGQNQPQHF.

The chain joins TRBV13 to TRBJ2-3, with TRBD2 matching over 10 bases. The CDR3 totals 17 residues. V lost 3 bases to trimming and J lost 4 bases; unmatched junction nucleotides: 10. Germline assignment: CDR1 PRHDT and CDR2 FYEKMQ (reference sequence). In DNA, the CDR3 is TGTGCCAGCAGCTTTTCTAGCGGGGGCCGAAGGGCAGATACGCAGTATTTT. This encodes CASSFSSGGRRADTQYF. Using reference TRBV13 and TRBJ2-3 for the parts outside the CDR3, the full variable domain is AAGVIQSPRHLIKEKRETATLKCYPIPRHDTVYWYQQGPGQDPQFLISFYEKMQSDKGSIPDRFSAQQFSDYHSELNMSSLELGDSALYFCASSFSSGGRRADTQYFGPGTRLTVL.

The chain carries TRBV6-2 or TRBV6-3 and TRBJ2-2, with a possible D match to TRBD1 (5 bases). The CDR3 sequence is 14 residues long. Trimming removed 5 bases at V and 7 bases at J, with 14 bases between. Germline V CDR1 and CDR2: MNHEY, SVGEGT. The CDR3, as DNA: TGTGCCAGCAGTGGCGATCAGGGAATCGGGGAGCTGTTTTTT. It codes for CASSGDQGIGELFF.

This clone has only one observation. This rearrangement joins TRBV9 to TRBJ1-1; no clear D. V lost 0 bases, J lost 2 bases, and 8 bases lay in between. Looked up from germline, CDR1 is SGDLS and CDR2 is YYNGEE. This CDR3 is 14 amino acids long. CDR3 in amino acids: CASSVGAANTEAFF. CDR3 in DNA: TGTGCCAGCAGCGTAGGAGCGGCTAACACTGAAGCTTTCTTT.

The chain is built from TRBV5-1 and TRBJ1-1; D gene ambiguous. This CDR3 is 14 amino acids long. V shed 1 base and J shed 4 bases, with 11 bases lying between them. Looked up from germline, CDR1 is SGHRS and CDR2 is YFSETQ. The CDR3 sequence: CASSLTSTSTEAFF. CDR3 in DNA: TGCGCCAGCAGCTTGACATCCACGAGCACTGAAGCTTTCTTT.

A few counts support this clone. V and J are TRBV6-6 and TRBJ1-1, with no clear D. V dropped 2 bases and J dropped 9 bases, with 7 bases sitting between them. Germline V gene data show CDR1 as MNHNY and CDR2 as SVGAGI (reference sequence). The CDR3 extends over 11 amino acids. In DNA form, the CDR3 reads TGTGCCAGCAGTTACCTGACCAAAGCTTTCTTT. The encoded protein is CASSYLTKAFF.

The V call is TRBV24-1, the J call TRBJ1-2; the D gene is possibly TRBD1 (5 bases). CDR3 length: 13 amino acids. V was trimmed by 6 bases and J by 8 bases, leaving 15 bases between them. Germline values: CDR1 KGHDR, CDR2 SFDVKD. CDR3 residues: CATSRDPRRGYTF. The CDR3 bases are TGTGCCACCAGTCGGGACCCACGACGGGGCTACACCTTC.

This clone appeared once. This sequence joins TRBV5-1 and TRBJ1-2; 8 positions agree with TRBD1. This CDR3 has 15 amino acids. Trimming removed 3 bases from V and 2 bases from J; junction bases left unmatched: 6. Germline assignment: CDR1 SGHRS and CDR2 YFSETQ. CDR3 sequence reads: CASSYHRGDNYGYTF. CDR3 coding DNA: TGCGCCAGCAGCTATCACAGGGGGGACAACTATGGCTACACCTTC.

The gene calls are TRBV5-6 and TRBJ2-5, with 10 nucleotides matching TRBD1. The CDR3 spans 17 residues. Germline CDR1 is SGHDT and CDR2 is YYEEEE. The ends lost 3 bases at V and 2 bases at J; junction bases unmatched: 10. The CDR3 spells CASSWDRGDGGQETQYF. In nucleotides, the CDR3 is TGTGCCAGCAGCTGGGACAGGGGTGACGGGGGGCAAGAGACCCAGTACTTC.

The DNA for the CDR3 is TGTGCCACCAGCCCCACGGCAAATCAGCCCCAGCATTTT. Its translation: CATSPTANQPQHF. The rearrangement joins TRBV15 to TRBJ1-5; D unresolved. Germline-derived CDR1 and CDR2 are LNHNV and YYDKDF (reference sequence). This CDR3 spans 13 amino acids. The V and J ends lost 5 bases and 4 bases respectively, with 9 bases between them.

This chain uses TRBV5-1 with TRBJ2-3; no reliable D call. This CDR3 contains 14 residues. Deletions cut 7 bases from V and 2 bases from J, with 14 bases between. Per germline, CDR1 SGHRS and CDR2 YFSETQ. The CDR3 nucleotides are TGCGCCAGCGCTGATCAAGGGAACACAGATACGCAGTATTTT. Translated, it gives CASADQGNTDTQYF.

The chain has TRBV18 and TRBJ2-1; weak D call: TRBD2 (7 bases). V lost 3 bases and J lost 0, with 18 bases in between. The CDR3 covers 18 residues. Per germline, CDR1 KGHSH and CDR2 LQKENI. Here the CDR3 reads CASSPTGLPGGSYNEQFF. The DNA of the CDR3 is TGTGCCAGCTCACCGACAGGCCTCCCGGGGGGCTCCTACAATGAGCAGTTCTTC.

This clone appeared a single time. This rearrangement joins TRBV24-1 to TRBJ1-3; D uncertain. The CDR3 has 14 residues. Looked up from germline, CDR1 is KGHDR and CDR2 is SFDVKD. V was pared by 5 bases and J by 2 bases, with 9 bases between. DNA of the CDR3: TGTGCCACCAGTGCAAGAGGGACTGGAAACACCATATATTTT. Protein sequence: CATSARGTGNTIYF.

V and J are TRBV6-2 or TRBV6-3 and TRBJ2-3, with D perhaps matching TRBD1 or TRBD2 (6 bases each). The CDR3 contains 15 residues. V was trimmed by 1 base and J by 1 base, leaving 9 bases between them. From germline, CDR1 is MNHEY and CDR2 SVGEGT. CDR3 coding DNA: TGTGCCAGCAGTTACTGGGGGGCCGGCACAGATACGCAGTATTTT. It translates to CASSYWGAGTDTQYF.

This chain connects TRBV2 to TRBJ1-6; possible D gene TRBD1, 6 bases. This CDR3 spans 13 amino acids. Germline V lookup: CDR1 SNHLY, CDR2 FYNNEI. V lost 8 bases and J 13 bases, leaving 18 bases between the germline ends. CDR3 in amino acids: CASGTGLQAPLHF. CDR3 nucleotide sequence: TGTGCCAGCGGCACAGGGCTCCAGGCCCCCCTCCACTTT.

The V call is TRBV5-1, the J call TRBJ1-2; TRBD1 aligns across 7 bases. Germline V lookup: CDR1 SGHRS, CDR2 YFSETQ. This CDR3 contains 15 residues. The V gene end was trimmed by 4 bases and the J gene end by 4 bases; junction bases not matched to a gene: 10. CDR3 protein: CASSTEGAAVYGYTF. The CDR3 DNA is TGCGCCAGCAGCACGGAGGGGGCCGCTGTCTATGGCTACACCTTC.

This clone was detected once. The chain links TRBV28 to TRBJ2-3; D is uncertain. The germline gives CDR1 MDHEN, CDR2 SYDVKM. This CDR3 region has 11 residues. Trimming removed 6 bases from V and 9 bases from J, with 10 bases in between. The CDR3 loop reads CASRGPQTQYF. In nucleotides, the CDR3 is TGTGCCAGCAGAGGACCGCAAACGCAGTATTTT.

V usage is TRBV10-1 and J usage is TRBJ2-3; no clear D gene. The V end was cut by 2 bases, the J end by 1 base, with 7 bases between. The CDR3 extends over 14 amino acids. Germline loops: CDR1 WNHNN, CDR2 SYGVQD (reference sequence). CDR3 loop: CASSEIRGTDTQYF. The CDR3, as DNA: TGCGCCAGCAGTGAGATCCGAGGCACAGATACGCAGTATTTT.

The chain is built from TRBV12-5 and TRBJ2-2, with D perhaps matching TRBD2 (7 bases). Germline V gene lookup returns CDR1 LGHNT and CDR2 FRNRAP. The CDR3 runs to 17 residues. V dropped 0 bases and J dropped 6 bases, with 17 bases sitting between them. CDR3 residues: CASGLVISGGAPGELFF. CDR3 DNA sequence: TGTGCTAGTGGTTTGGTAATATCGGGGGGCGCCCCCGGGGAGCTGTTTTTT.

The DNA for the CDR3 is TGCAGCGCTCAGCGACAGGGTGAAGGTGGCTACACCTTC. Translating it yields CSAQRQGEGGYTF. J is TRBJ1-2 and V is TRBV29-1; 7 bases match TRBD1. The CDR3 consists of 13 residues. The trim removed 7 bases at V and 7 bases at J, leaving 12 bases unmatched. CDR1 is SQVTM and CDR2 is ANQGSEA in the germline V gene.

This chain connects TRBV5-1 to TRBJ2-5, with D tentatively TRBD2 (5 bases). The CDR3 is 14 residues long. CDR1 and CDR2 from the germline V gene are SGHRS and YFSETQ. V was cut by 5 bases and J by 0 bases, with 11 bases left in between. For the CDR3, the DNA is TGCGCCAGCAGATTTAGCGAGTACCAAGAGACCCAGTACTTC. Protein sequence: CASRFSEYQETQYF.